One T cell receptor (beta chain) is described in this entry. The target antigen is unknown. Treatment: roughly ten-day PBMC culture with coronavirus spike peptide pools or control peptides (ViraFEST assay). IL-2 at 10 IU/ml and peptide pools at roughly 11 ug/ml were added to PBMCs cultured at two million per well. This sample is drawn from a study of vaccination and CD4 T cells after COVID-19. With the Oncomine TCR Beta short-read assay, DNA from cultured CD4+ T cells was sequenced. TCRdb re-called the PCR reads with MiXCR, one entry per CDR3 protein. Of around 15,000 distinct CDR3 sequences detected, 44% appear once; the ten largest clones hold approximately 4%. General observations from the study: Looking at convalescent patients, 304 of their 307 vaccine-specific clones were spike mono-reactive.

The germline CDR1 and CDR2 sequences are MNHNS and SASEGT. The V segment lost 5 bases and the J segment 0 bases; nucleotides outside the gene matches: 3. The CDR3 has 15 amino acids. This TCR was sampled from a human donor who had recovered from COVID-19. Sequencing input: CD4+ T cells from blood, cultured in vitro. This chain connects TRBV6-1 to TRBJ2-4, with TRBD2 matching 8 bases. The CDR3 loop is CASSTGGLAKNIQYF. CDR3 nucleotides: TGTGCCAGCAGTACGGGGGGGCTAGCCAAAAACATTCAGTACTTC.